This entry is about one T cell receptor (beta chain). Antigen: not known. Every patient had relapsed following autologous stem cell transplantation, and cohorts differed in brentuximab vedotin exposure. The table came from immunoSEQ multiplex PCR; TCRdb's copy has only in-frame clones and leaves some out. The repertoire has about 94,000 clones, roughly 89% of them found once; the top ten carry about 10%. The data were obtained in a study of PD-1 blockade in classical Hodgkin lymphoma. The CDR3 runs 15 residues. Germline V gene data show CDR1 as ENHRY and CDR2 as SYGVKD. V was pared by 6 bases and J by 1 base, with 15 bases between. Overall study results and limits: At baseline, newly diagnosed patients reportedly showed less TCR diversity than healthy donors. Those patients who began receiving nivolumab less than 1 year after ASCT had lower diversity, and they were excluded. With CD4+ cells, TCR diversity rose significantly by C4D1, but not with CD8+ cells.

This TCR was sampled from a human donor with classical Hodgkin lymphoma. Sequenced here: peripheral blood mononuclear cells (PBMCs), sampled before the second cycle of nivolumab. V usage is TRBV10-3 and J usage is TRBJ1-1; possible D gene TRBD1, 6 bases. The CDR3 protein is CAIRDTGGANTEAFF. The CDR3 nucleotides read TGTGCCATCAGGGACACCGGGGGGGCGAACACTGAAGCTTTCTTT.